The 11 T cell receptor beta chains below come from one sample, sequenced in a study of regulatory T cells in long-lasting Graves disease. The time point here: persistent/refractory GD, antithyroid drugs over 5 years with positive TRAb. TCR sequences were obtained from RNA taken from PBMCs. Combining iRepertoire HTBI primers with Arm-PCR of CDR3 regions, the authors built TCR beta libraries. MiXCR was run by TCRdb on the multiplex PCR reads, yielding one entry per CDR3 protein. The sample includes approximately 400,000 distinct CDR3 sequences, around a quarter of them seen just once. The material was peripheral blood mononuclear cells (PBMCs), obtained when the disease was refractory, from a patient treated with antithyroid drugs. The receptors stem from a female donor with Graves disease.

This clonotype was seen more than once but under ten times. V and J are TRBV19 and TRBJ1-1, with unresolved D. CDR1 is LNHDA, CDR2 SQIVND, per germline (reference sequence). This CDR3 has 15 amino acids. The V and J ends lost 5 bases and 0 bases respectively, with 13 bases between them. CDR3 region: CASSPRLPVNTEAFF. CDR3 nucleotide sequence: TGTGCCAGTAGTCCAAGACTACCGGTGAACACTGAAGCTTTCTTT.

This chain links TRBV4-1 with TRBJ2-7; TRBD2 matches 7 bases. The CDR3 runs to 16 residues. J lost 0 bases, V lost 0 bases, and 5 bases had no gene match. CDR1 and CDR2 from the germline V gene are MGHRA and YSYEKL. The CDR3 sequence: CASSQESGVSSYEQYF. The DNA of the CDR3 is TGCGCCAGCAGCCAAGAGAGCGGGGTTAGCTCCTACGAGCAGTACTTC.

The rearrangement uses TRBV5-5 and TRBJ1-5; 7 bases map to TRBD1. J gave up 6 bases and V 3 bases, and 3 bases lay outside the gene matches. Germline CDR1 and CDR2: SGHKS and YYEKEE (reference sequence). This CDR3 region has 13 residues. The CDR3 here is CASSWGQLQPQHF. The CDR3 bases are TGTGCCAGCAGCTGGGGACAGCTTCAGCCCCAGCATTTT.

This clonotype was found many times. The V call is TRBV29-1, the J call TRBJ1-2, with D tentatively TRBD1 (5 bases). The CDR3 is 12 residues long. Trimming pared 3 bases from V and 5 bases from J, leaving 10 bases between. Germline CDR1 and CDR2: SQVTM and ANQGSEA. In DNA, the CDR3 is TGCAGCGTTGAGCCGACAGTTTATGGCTACACCTTC. It encodes CSVEPTVYGYTF.

Turning to this clonotype: The conserved phenylalanine or tryptophan normally closing the CDR3 is absent here, so this likely arose from a read error. The chain couples TRBV28 to TRBJ1-1; D ambiguous. Germline assignment: CDR1 MDHEN and CDR2 SYDVKM. V lost 4 bases and J 6 bases, leaving 6 bases between the germline ends. The CDR3 is made up of 11 amino acids. CDR3 coding DNA: TGTGCCAGCAGTTCCAGCCCTGAAGCTTTCCTT. As protein: CASSSSPEAFL.

The chain is built from TRBV6-5 and TRBJ2-3; TRBD1 or TRBD2 may be the D gene (5 bases each). The CDR3 has 20 amino acids. V was trimmed by 0 bases and J by 1 base, leaving 23 bases between them. Germline V gene lookup returns CDR1 MNHEY and CDR2 SVGAGI. The CDR3: CASSYSFGLGRAGGTDTQYF. The CDR3 DNA sequence: TGTGCCAGCAGTTACTCTTTTGGGTTAGGCAGGGCCGGGGGCACAGATACGCAGTATTTT.

V and J are TRBV19 and TRBJ2-2, with D uncertain. Germline CDR1 and CDR2: LNHDA and SQIVND (reference sequence). CDR3 length: 18 amino acids. Trimming pared 5 bases from V and 6 bases from J, leaving 25 bases between. The CDR3 DNA follows: TGTGCCAGTAGTTATCCGGGTGGTGAGGCGGTGGGGTCCGGGGAGCTGTTTTTT. This sequence encodes CASSYPGGEAVGSGELFF.

This clonotype was counted a few times. The chain couples TRBV3-1 to TRBJ1-2, with a tentative D call TRBD1 (5 bases). Germline values: CDR1 LGHDT, CDR2 YNNKEL (reference sequence). The ends were cut back, 8 bases at V and 1 base at J, with 14 bases in the middle. This CDR3 spans 14 amino acids. CDR3 amino acids: CASGARPYNYGYTF. CDR3 sequence (DNA): TGTGCCAGCGGGGCGCGACCGTATAACTATGGCTACACCTTC.

The V and J genes are TRBV5-6 and TRBJ2-1; D possibly corresponds to TRBD1 (6 bases). Between the trimmed V and J ends, which lost 4 bases and 4 bases, there was a span of 15 bases. Germline V gene data show CDR1 as SGHDT and CDR2 as YYEEEE. This CDR3 has 15 residues. The CDR3 sequence is CASSHWTVNYNEQFF. For the CDR3, the DNA is TGTGCCAGCAGCCACTGGACAGTGAATTACAATGAGCAGTTCTTC.

This clonotype was recorded many times. The chain links TRBV11-2 to TRBJ2-5; D possibly corresponds to TRBD1 (6 bases). The CDR3 extends over 15 amino acids. Germline CDR1 and CDR2: SGHAT and FQNNGV. V lost 5 bases and J 2 bases, leaving 15 bases between the germline ends. CDR3 region: CASSLVLGAQETQYF. CDR3 DNA: TGTGCCAGCAGCCTAGTTTTGGGGGCACAAGAGACCCAGTACTTC.

This clonotype was recorded once. The V gene is TRBV5-1, the J gene TRBJ2-5, with 14 bases fitting TRBD2. With V trimmed by 1 base and J by 0 bases, 11 bases remained unmatched. This CDR3 has 20 residues. Germline V lookup: CDR1 SGHRS, CDR2 YFSETQ. CDR3 in DNA: TGCGCCAGCAGCTTGCCAGGGAGACTAGCGGGAGGGTCCTACCAAGAGACCCAGTACTTC. Translation gives CASSLPGRLAGGSYQETQYF.